The present T cell receptor (beta chain) was sequenced within a study of blood T cells in healthy people across ages. Using a J-beta primer mix together with a sample-barcoded 5' primer, a second PCR was run for about 7 to 12 cycles. TCRdb re-called the 5' RACE reads through MiXCR, storing one row per CDR3 protein. The sample has 650,000 to 1,000,000 distinct CDR3 sequences, under 40% seen once. As concerns this clonotype: A much larger clone differs by one base, so this may be a read error.

V lost 3 bases, J lost 6 bases, and 2 bases stayed unmatched. There are 13 residues in the CDR3. Germline-derived CDR1 and CDR2 are DFQATT and SNEGSKA (reference sequence). This sequence originates from a man between 18 and 29 years old in good health. Sequences were obtained from blood. The rearrangement links TRBV20-1 to TRBJ1-6; 7 bases match TRBD1. The CDR3 region is CSASGQVNSPLHF. The CDR3 DNA reads TGCAGTGCTAGCGGACAGGTTAATTCACCCCTCCACTTT.